Listed here are 15 T cell receptor beta chains from one sample, sequenced in a study of shared clonotypes between healthy human individuals (dated by TCRdb to about 2020). CD8 naive samples were CD45RO-negative cells positively selected for CCR7, giving a CD45RA+CCR7+ population that excluded TemRA cells. Libraries came from the immunoSEQ multiplex PCR assay. TCRdb's version of the immuneACCESS table is confined to in-frame rearrangements and falls short of the full clone set. An unresolved V gene accounts for under half of the shortfall where checked; the remainder is of unknown origin. In all, the sample holds some 2,100,000 clones, and more than 85% of those were seen once. Around 1.7% of the sample is held by the ten biggest clonotypes. Material for sequencing was naive CD8+ T cells from PBMCs. Taken with the paper, the label for cell subset or site translates to: CD45RA+CCR7+. The receptors were gathered from a man aged 18 to 35 in good health. Some clones in this sample may be carry-over from other donors' samples.

The genes are TRBV19 and TRBJ1-4; D call uncertain. V lost 3 bases and J lost 8, with 16 bases in between. The germline CDR1 and CDR2 sequences are LNHDA and SQIVND (reference sequence). The CDR3 is 15 amino acids. This CDR3 reads CASSMRAPGREKLFF. CDR3 DNA: TGTGCCAGTAGTATGCGGGCCCCAGGTAGGGAAAAACTGTTTTTT.

The chain couples TRBV6-6 to TRBJ2-3, with D unresolved. Trimming removed 0 bases from V and 5 bases from J, with 6 bases in between. The CDR3 has 13 amino acids. The germline V gene has CDR1 MNHNY and CDR2 SVGAGI (reference sequence). The CDR3: CASSYSPEDTQYF. CDR3 bases: TGTGCCAGCAGTTACTCACCAGAAGATACGCAGTATTTT.

CDR3 coding DNA: TGTGCCAGCAGCTTACGGCCAGGGGGCAACTATGGCTACACCTTC. Translated, it gives CASSLRPGGNYGYTF. This chain joins TRBV7-3 and TRBJ1-2, with 8 bases matching TRBD1. Germline loops: CDR1 SGHTA, CDR2 FQGTGA. This CDR3 is 15 amino acids long. With V trimmed by 2 bases and J by 2 bases, 4 bases remained unmatched.

This chain uses TRBV7-9 with TRBJ1-2; D is unclear. The CDR3 has 14 amino acids. With 4 bases removed from V and 2 bases from J, the gap between germline ends came to 11 bases. CDR1 SEHNR and CDR2 FQNEAQ come from the germline V gene (reference sequence). CDR3 nucleotides: TGTGCCAGCAGCTCCCTGAGATCGAACTATGGCTACACCTTC. It encodes CASSSLRSNYGYTF.

The CDR3 nucleotides read TGCGCCAGCAGCGAGGGGAGGACCGTCAATCAGCCCCAGCATTTT. This gives the protein CASSEGRTVNQPQHF. The genes are TRBV10-2 and TRBJ1-5; the D gene is possibly TRBD1 (5 bases). The CDR3 consists of 15 residues. Germline V gives CDR1 WSHSY, CDR2 SAAADI. The V and J ends lost 6 bases and 3 bases respectively, with 15 bases between them.

The V call is TRBV6-6, the J call TRBJ2-1; tentatively, D is TRBD2 (6 bases). This CDR3 region has 16 residues. Trimming pared 4 bases from V and 4 bases from J, leaving 17 bases between. Germline lookup yields CDR1 MNHNY and CDR2 SVGAGI (reference sequence). CDR3 DNA: TGTGCCAGCAGTTTACTCATGAGGGAGGTTTACAATGAGCAGTTCTTC. This encodes CASSLLMREVYNEQFF.

The V gene is TRBV27, the J gene TRBJ2-7; 7 nucleotides line up with TRBD2. CDR1 and CDR2 from the germline V gene are MNHEY and SMNVEV (reference sequence). This CDR3 is 16 amino acids long. The ends lost 7 bases at V and 3 bases at J; junction bases unmatched: 15. This CDR3 is CASKSSPGGRDYEQYF. The CDR3 coding sequence is TGTGCCAGCAAATCATCCCCTGGGGGGAGGGACTACGAGCAGTACTTC.

There are a few counts of this clone. Other nucleotide sequences in the sample specify the same CDR3. V gene TRBV28 combines with J gene TRBJ1-1; a weak D match, TRBD1 (6 bases). CDR3 length equals 12 residues. Germline V gives CDR1 MDHEN, CDR2 SYDVKM. Trimming shortened V by 5 bases and J by 4 bases, and 8 bases separated the two germline ends. CDR3 loop: CASSRGGTEAFF. The DNA of the CDR3 is TGTGCCAGCAGTCGAGGGGGCACTGAAGCTTTCTTT.

The CDR3 sequence is CSVPSPRSYNEQFF. CDR3 in DNA: TGCAGCGTCCCCTCCCCGCGTTCCTACAATGAGCAGTTCTTC. The chain couples TRBV29-1 to TRBJ2-1, with D unresolved. The CDR3 has 14 residues. V shed 6 bases and J shed 1 base, with 13 bases lying between them. Germline lookup yields CDR1 SQVTM and CDR2 ANQGSEA.

The chain employs TRBV27 and TRBJ2-1; 7 nucleotides agree with TRBD2. With 6 bases clipped from V and 7 bases from J, the junction kept 15 bases outside the gene matches. The CDR3 is 16 residues long. The germline CDR1 and CDR2 sequences are MNHEY and SMNVEV (reference sequence). Here the CDR3 DNA reads TGTGCCAGCAGCCCAGGTTCTAGCGGAGTAGGGAATGAGCAGTTCTTC. This translates into CASSPGSSGVGNEQFF.

CDR3 sequence: CASSYETGEQFF. CDR3 DNA sequence: TGTGCCAGCAGTTACGAGACGGGTGAGCAGTTCTTC. V and J are TRBV6-5 and TRBJ2-1; D is unclear. Trimming shortened V by 2 bases and J by 9 bases, and 8 bases separated the two germline ends. The CDR3 covers 12 residues. Germline values: CDR1 MNHEY, CDR2 SVGAGI.

V usage is TRBV7-7 and J usage is TRBJ2-1; TRBD2 aligns across 11 bases. This CDR3 has 16 amino acids. Looked up from germline, CDR1 is SSHAT and CDR2 is FNYEAQ (reference sequence). The junction had 7 bases not matched to a gene; V was cut back by 5 bases and J by 4 bases. The CDR3 spells CASSPSGLAVYNEQFF. The CDR3 DNA follows: TGTGCCAGCAGCCCGTCGGGACTAGCGGTTTACAATGAGCAGTTCTTC. The complete variable domain, with remaining parts taken from reference TRBV7-7 and TRBJ2-1, reads GAGVSQSPRYKVTKRGQDVTLRCDPISSHATLYWYQQALGQGPEFLTYFNYEAQPDKSGLPSDRFSAERPEGSISTLTIQRTEQRDSAMYRCASSPSGLAVYNEQFFGPGTRLTVL.

This chain connects TRBV9 to TRBJ2-3, with TRBD2 matching over 8 bases. V trimming: 0 bases; J trimming: 2 bases; junction bases outside the gene matches: 5. Per the germline V gene, CDR1 is SGDLS and CDR2 is YYNGEE. CDR3 length equals 16 residues. CDR3 bases: TGTGCCAGCAGCGTAGAACCAGCGGGAGTCACAGATACGCAGTATTTT. It is translated as CASSVEPAGVTDTQYF.

This clone was detected once. V usage is TRBV29-1 and J usage is TRBJ1-1; D not resolved. This CDR3 spans 13 amino acids. CDR1 SQVTM and CDR2 ANQGSEA come from the germline V gene. V was cut by 7 bases and J by 1 base, with 13 bases left in between. Written as DNA, the CDR3 is TGCAGCGCCTGGAGCGGAACGAACACTGAAGCTTTCTTT. As protein: CSAWSGTNTEAFF. The complete variable domain, with remaining parts taken from reference TRBV29-1 and TRBJ1-1, reads SAVISQKPSRDICQRGTSLTIQCQVDSQVTMMFWYRQQPGQSLTLIATANQGSEATYESGFVIDKFPISRPNLTFSTLTVSNMSPEDSSIYLCSAWSGTNTEAFFGQGTRLTVV.

Turning to this clone: In the same sample, other DNA sequences code for this CDR3. This chain uses TRBV6-6 with TRBJ1-1, with D maybe TRBD1 (5 bases). The length of the CDR3 is 11 residues. Trimming took 2 bases from V and 8 from J, leaving 6 bases between them. Per the germline V gene, CDR1 is MNHNY and CDR2 is SVGAGI (reference sequence). CDR3 protein: CASSYGGEAFF. As DNA, the CDR3 is TGTGCCAGCAGTTACGGGGGGGAAGCTTTCTTT.